This T cell receptor (beta chain) was sequenced in a study of OX40 agonist ivuxolimab in advanced cancers. Trimming cost V 5 bases and J 7 bases, with 9 bases left between them. Germline V gene sequence: CDR1 SGDLS, CDR2 YYNGEE. This CDR3 region has 12 residues. TCRdb keeps only in-frame clones here, not all; method: immunoSEQ multiplex PCR. Of about 76,000 clones in the sample, 85% to 90% were seen once. The chain couples TRBV9 to TRBJ2-2; D remains unclear. The input for sequencing was CD4+ or CD8+ T cells sorted from blood, taken in a trial of the OX40 agonist ivuxolimab. This TCR came from an adult with an advanced solid tumor such as melanoma, head and neck, liver or kidney cancer. The CDR3 reads CASRGFGGELFF. CDR3 coding DNA: TGTGCCAGCAGAGGATTTGGCGGGGAGCTGTTTTTT.